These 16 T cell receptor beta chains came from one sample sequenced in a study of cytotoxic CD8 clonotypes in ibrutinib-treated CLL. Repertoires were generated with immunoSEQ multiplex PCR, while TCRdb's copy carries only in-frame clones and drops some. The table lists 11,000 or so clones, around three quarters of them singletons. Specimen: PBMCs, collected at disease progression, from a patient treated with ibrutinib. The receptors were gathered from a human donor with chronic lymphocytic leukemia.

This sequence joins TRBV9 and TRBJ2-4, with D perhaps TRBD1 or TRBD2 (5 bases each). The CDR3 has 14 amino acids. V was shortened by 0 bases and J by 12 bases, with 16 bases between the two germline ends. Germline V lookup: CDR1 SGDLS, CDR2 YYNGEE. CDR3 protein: CASSVGGFDSPQYF. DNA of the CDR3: TGTGCCAGCAGCGTAGGGGGGTTCGACTCACCTCAGTACTTC.

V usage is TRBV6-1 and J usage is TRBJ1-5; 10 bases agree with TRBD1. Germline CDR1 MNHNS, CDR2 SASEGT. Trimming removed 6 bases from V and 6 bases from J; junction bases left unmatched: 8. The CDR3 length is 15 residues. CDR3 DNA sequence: TGTGCCAGCAGGGGGGACAGGGGATTCCGTCAGCCCCAGCATTTT. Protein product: CASRGDRGFRQPQHF.

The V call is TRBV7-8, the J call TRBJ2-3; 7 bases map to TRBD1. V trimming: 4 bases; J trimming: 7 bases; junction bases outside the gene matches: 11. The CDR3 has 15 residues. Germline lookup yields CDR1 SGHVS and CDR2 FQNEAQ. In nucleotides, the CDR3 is TGTGCCAGCAGCTACAGCCTCGGACAGGAAAATACGCAGTATTTT. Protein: CASSYSLGQENTQYF. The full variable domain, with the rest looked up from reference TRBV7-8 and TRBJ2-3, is GAGVSQSPRYKVAKRGQDVALRCDPISGHVSLFWYQQALGQGPEFLTYFQNEAQLDKSGLPSDRFFAERPEGSVSTLKIQRTQQEDSAVYLCASSYSLGQENTQYFGPGTRLTVL.

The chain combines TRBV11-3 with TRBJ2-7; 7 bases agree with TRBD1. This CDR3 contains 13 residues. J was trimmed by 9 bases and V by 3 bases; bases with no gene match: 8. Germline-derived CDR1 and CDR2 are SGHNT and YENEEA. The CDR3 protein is CASSLARGQGQYF. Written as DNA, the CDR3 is TGTGCCAGCAGCTTGGCTAGGGGGCAGGGGCAGTACTTC.

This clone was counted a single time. The CDR3 DNA sequence: TGTGCCAGCAGCCCCCGAGTCCGGGGGAGCACAGATACGCAGTATTTT. It yields the protein CASSPRVRGSTDTQYF. The chain joins TRBV7-6 to TRBJ2-3; a possible D gene is TRBD2 (6 bases). Trimming took 5 bases from V and 0 from J, leaving 15 bases between them. The CDR3 loop spans 16 amino acids. CDR1 is SGHVS and CDR2 is FNYEAQ in the germline V gene.

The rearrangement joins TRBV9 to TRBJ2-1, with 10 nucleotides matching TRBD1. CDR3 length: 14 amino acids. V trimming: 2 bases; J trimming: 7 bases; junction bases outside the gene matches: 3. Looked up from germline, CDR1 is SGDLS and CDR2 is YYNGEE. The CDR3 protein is CASSVPGQGNEQFF. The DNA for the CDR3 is TGTGCCAGCAGCGTCCCGGGACAGGGGAATGAGCAGTTCTTC.

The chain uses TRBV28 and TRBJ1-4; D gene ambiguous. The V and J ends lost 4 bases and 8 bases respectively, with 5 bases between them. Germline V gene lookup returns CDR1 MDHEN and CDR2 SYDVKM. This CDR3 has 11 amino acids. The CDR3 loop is CASSSQEKLFF. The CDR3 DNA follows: TGTGCCAGCAGTTCACAGGAAAAACTGTTTTTT.

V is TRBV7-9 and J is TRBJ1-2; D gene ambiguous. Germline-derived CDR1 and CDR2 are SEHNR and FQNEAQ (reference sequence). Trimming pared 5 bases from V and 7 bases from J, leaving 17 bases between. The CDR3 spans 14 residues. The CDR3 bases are TGTGCCAGCAGCCTATGGACGGACGGGAGTGGCTACACCTTC. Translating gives CASSLWTDGSGYTF.

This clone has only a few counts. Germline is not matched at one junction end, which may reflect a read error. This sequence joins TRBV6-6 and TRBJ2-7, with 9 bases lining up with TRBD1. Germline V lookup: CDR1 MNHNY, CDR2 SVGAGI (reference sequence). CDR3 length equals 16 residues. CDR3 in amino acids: CASSYGGQGASHEQYF. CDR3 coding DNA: TGTGCCAGCAGTTACGGGGGACAGGGAGCCTCCCACGAGCAGTACTTC.

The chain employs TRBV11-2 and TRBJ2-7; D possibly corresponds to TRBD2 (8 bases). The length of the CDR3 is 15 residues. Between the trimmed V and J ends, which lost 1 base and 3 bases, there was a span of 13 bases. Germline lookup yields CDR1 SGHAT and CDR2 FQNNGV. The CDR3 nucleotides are TGTGCCAGCAGCTTAGTCGGGAGGGGGCACTACGAGCAGTACTTC. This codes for CASSLVGRGHYEQYF.

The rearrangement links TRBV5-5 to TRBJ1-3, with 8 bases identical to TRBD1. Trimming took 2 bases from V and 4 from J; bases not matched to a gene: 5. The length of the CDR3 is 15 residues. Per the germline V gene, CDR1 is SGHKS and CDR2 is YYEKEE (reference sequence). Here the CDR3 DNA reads TGTGCCAGCAGCTTTAACAGGGGGGCCGGAAACACCATATATTTT. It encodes CASSFNRGAGNTIYF. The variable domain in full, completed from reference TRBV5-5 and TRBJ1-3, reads DAGVTQSPTHLIKTRGQQVTLRCSPISGHKSVSWYQQVLGQGPQFIFQYYEKEERGRGNFPDRFSARQFPNYSSELNVNALLLGDSALYLCASSFNRGAGNTIYFGEGSWLTVV.

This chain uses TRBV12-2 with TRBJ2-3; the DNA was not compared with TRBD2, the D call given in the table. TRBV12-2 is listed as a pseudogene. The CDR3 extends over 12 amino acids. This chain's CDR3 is CASRLKLTGQYF. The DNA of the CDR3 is TGTGCAAGTCGCTTAAAACTGACGGGGCAGTATTTT.

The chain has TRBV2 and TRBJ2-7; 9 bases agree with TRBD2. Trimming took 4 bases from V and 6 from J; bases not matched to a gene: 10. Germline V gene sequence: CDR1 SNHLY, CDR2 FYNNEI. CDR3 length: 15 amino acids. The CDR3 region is CASSALAGGPSEQYF. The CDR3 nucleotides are TGTGCCAGCAGTGCGCTCGCGGGAGGGCCAAGCGAGCAGTACTTC.

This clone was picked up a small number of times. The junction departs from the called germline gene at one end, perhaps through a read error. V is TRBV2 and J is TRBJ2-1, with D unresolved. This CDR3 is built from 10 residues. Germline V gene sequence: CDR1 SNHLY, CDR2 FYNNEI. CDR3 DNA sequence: TGTGCCAGCAGTGACAACGAGCAGTTCTTC. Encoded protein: CASSDNEQFF.

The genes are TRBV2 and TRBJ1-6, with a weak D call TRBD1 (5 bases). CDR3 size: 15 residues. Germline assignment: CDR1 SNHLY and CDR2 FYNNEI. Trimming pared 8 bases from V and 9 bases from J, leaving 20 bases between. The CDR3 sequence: CASGSGGFVGSPLHF. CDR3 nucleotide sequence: TGTGCCAGCGGCTCTGGGGGGTTCGTTGGTTCACCCCTCCACTTT.

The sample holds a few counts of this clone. The CDR3: CASSSARGQPQHF. The CDR3 nucleotides are TGTGCCAGCAGTTCCGCACGCGGTCAGCCCCAGCATTTT. This sequence joins TRBV6-1 and TRBJ1-5, with D unclear. Germline-derived CDR1 and CDR2 are MNHNS and SASEGT. CDR3 length equals 13 residues. V was cut by 5 bases and J by 6 bases, with 11 bases left in between.